This record looks at one T cell receptor beta chain sequence and its context. In the original processing: Reference gene primer amplification in the assay estimated nucleated cell counts. The data were produced by immunoSEQ multiplex PCR, yet TCRdb's version contains in-frame clones alone and is incomplete. V and J calls and clone size are as listed in that table; D and trimming were resolved from the DNA. The sample lists approximately 250,000 clones; approximately 87% were seen once. The CDR3 is 14 residues long. Per germline, CDR1 SNHLY and CDR2 FYNNEI. With 7 bases clipped from V and 5 bases from J, the junction kept 8 bases outside the gene matches. This sample was included in a study of blood T cell repertoires in COVID-19. Background on the study: T cells, B-cell-depleted T cells, or PBMCs supplied cDNA or gDNA.

This sequence originates from a man in his sixties who had recovered from COVID-19. The chain links TRBV2 to TRBJ1-2; 9 bases align to TRBD1. Sequencing input: peripheral blood. The CDR3 region is CASTKTGGGYGYTF. The DNA for the CDR3 is TGTGCCAGCACCAAGACAGGGGGTGGGTATGGCTACACCTTC.